This TCR beta chain is from a study of T cells in localized non-small cell lung cancer. Study conclusions and caveats: Compared with tumor, uninvolved adjacent lung displayed greater T cell clonality, ranking highest overall.

This CDR3 comprises 16 residues. CDR1 is MNHNY, CDR2 SVGAGI, per germline (reference sequence). With 1 base clipped from V and 6 bases from J, the junction kept 7 bases outside the gene matches. As to this clone: The antigen is undetermined.

Some clones are missing from TCRdb's copy, which holds only in-frame ones; the method was immunoSEQ multiplex PCR. The sample records some 56,000 clones, 86% being singletons. The receptor was isolated from a woman aged 35 to 69 with stage I lung adenocarcinoma. The sequencing used peripheral blood, collected before any cancer treatment. This chain connects TRBV6-6 to TRBJ2-2; TRBD1 agrees at 8 bases. The CDR3 loop is CASSYLIQGAPGELFF. The CDR3 bases are TGTGCCAGCAGTTACTTGATCCAGGGGGCGCCCGGGGAGCTGTTTTTT.